This paragraph covers one T cell receptor beta chain sequence. Gene labels here are mouse ones. The missing CDR3 end, 4 residues past where the read stops, is filled in from the germline J gene. The sample holds other DNA sequences that translate to the same CDR3. RNA, once extracted, was reverse transcribed into cDNA for use as the sequencing template. The method was immunoSEQ multiplex PCR; TCRdb's version includes in-frame clones alone and lacks a portion of them. The sample yields 290,000 or so clones, without any singletons. The data derive from a study of CD8+ T cells in alopecia areata. A panel of CD4, CD8alpha, NKG2D, NKG2ACE and other markers served to sort pooled cutaneous lymph node cells. After removal of 4 bases from V and 4 bases from J, the junction contained 1 base not matched to a gene. Germline loops: CDR1 NSQYPW, CDR2 LRSPGD (reference sequence). The CDR3 has 15 amino acids.

V usage is TRBV1 and J usage is TRBJ2-1; TRBD2 matches 13 bases. This TCR derives from a C3H/HeJ mouse with alopecia areata. Strain haplotype (MHC): H2-k. Sequences were obtained from CD4+ T cells sorted from a lymph node. CDR3 protein: CTCSGGLGGYAEQFF. The sequenced CDR3 bases are TGCACCTGCAGTGGGGGACTGGGGGGGTATGCT.